This T cell receptor beta chain was captured by sequencing in a study of T cell clonality in common variable immunodeficiency. Points from the study as a whole: Patient heterogeneity in the CVID cohort limited correlations between repertoire features and clinical complications. CVID subjects showed higher TCRbeta clonality than healthy controls.

This clone was counted many times. Its cognate antigen is unknown. CVID and control samples used equivalent genomic DNA input. Method: immunoSEQ multiplex PCR; TCRdb's copy keeps in-frame clones and lacks some. The specimen has approximately 52,000 clones, none found just once. Sequencing was done on a sample of peripheral blood mononuclear cells. The clonotype comes from a person aged 18 to 75 in good health.

The CDR3 loop is CASSLARAATNEKLFF. The part of the CDR3 DNA that was read is TGTGCCAGCAGCCTCGCGAGAGCTGCAACTAATGAAAAA. The chain joins TRBV7-8 to TRBJ1-4; no firm D call. From the germline J gene comes the end of the CDR3, since the read stops 3 residues before it. Trimming shortened V by 5 bases and J by 0 bases, and 13 bases separated the two germline ends. CDR3 length: 16 amino acids. Looked up from germline, CDR1 is SGHVS and CDR2 is FQNEAQ. The complete variable domain, with remaining parts taken from reference TRBV7-8 and TRBJ1-4, reads GAGVSQSPRYKVAKRGQDVALRCDPISGHVSLFWYQQALGQGPEFLTYFQNEAQLDKSGLPSDRFFAERPEGSVSTLKIQRTQQEDSAVYLCASSLARAATNEKLFFGSGTQLSVL.